Sequencing of this TCR beta chain was carried out in a study of cytomegalovirus exposure and HLA in healthy donors. Germline V gives CDR1 SGHDT, CDR2 YYEEEE. This CDR3 is built from 14 residues. Trimming shortened V by 1 base and J by 6 bases, and 11 bases separated the two germline ends. Healthy individuals who donated bone marrow served as the donors. This clone is a singleton in its sample. 13 Jbeta primers and 60 Vbeta primers were used for the PCR. The repertoire was sequenced with immunoSEQ multiplex PCR; TCRdb's copy has only in-frame clones and lacks some. Here the sample spans around 85,000 clones, 80% being singletons.

The TCR sequence derives from a woman aged 45 to 65 in good health and CMV-seropositive. The sample comprised PBMCs. The chain joins TRBV5-6 to TRBJ1-5, with D possibly TRBD1 on 5 matching bases. DNA for the CDR3: TGTGCCAGCAGCTTGTCCTTCGGGGGTCAGCCCCAGCATTTT. This codes for CASSLSFGGQPQHF.